These 21 T cell receptor beta chains were sequenced from one sample in a study of OX40 agonist ivuxolimab in advanced cancers. Assay: immunoSEQ multiplex PCR; the TCRdb copy retains only in-frame clones and omits some. The table records approximately 72,000 clones, almost 90% of them present only once. The sample consisted of CD4+ or CD8+ T cells sorted from blood, taken in a trial of the OX40 agonist ivuxolimab. The receptors originated from an adult with an advanced solid tumor such as melanoma, head and neck, liver or kidney cancer.

There are a few counts of this clone. V is TRBV7-9 and J is TRBJ2-1; 7 bases fit TRBD2. CDR3 size: 15 residues. CDR1 and CDR2 (germline): SEHNR, FQNEAQ (reference sequence). J was trimmed by 4 bases and V by 2 bases; bases with no gene match: 5. The CDR3 DNA follows: TGTGCCAGCAGCTTATTAGCGGGCCCGTACAATGAGCAGTTCTTC. This sequence encodes CASSLLAGPYNEQFF.

J is TRBJ1-2 and V is TRBV19; a possible D gene is TRBD1 (5 bases). Trimming left V 4 bases short and J 6 bases short, with 9 bases between. Looked up from germline, CDR1 is LNHDA and CDR2 is SQIVND (reference sequence). The CDR3 is 12 amino acids. For the CDR3, the DNA is TGTGCCAGTAGTACCCGAGGGGATGGCTACACCTTC. Residues: CASSTRGDGYTF.

CDR3: CASSLLLRGGRNEQFF. DNA of the CDR3: TGTGCCAGCAGCTTGTTGCTGAGGGGGGGCCGGAATGAGCAGTTCTTC. V and J are TRBV5-6 and TRBJ2-1; perhaps TRBD2 as D (7 bases). V was trimmed by 1 base and J by 7 bases, leaving 18 bases between them. The CDR3 sequence is 16 residues long. Germline V gene sequence: CDR1 SGHDT, CDR2 YYEEEE.

Only a few counts were recorded for this clone. V and J are TRBV7-8 and TRBJ1-6; perhaps TRBD1 as D (6 bases). V was shortened by 4 bases and J by 9 bases, with 16 bases between the two germline ends. The CDR3 runs 15 residues. Germline V gene data show CDR1 as SGHVS and CDR2 as FQNEAQ. The CDR3 here is CASSSGQSNGSPLHF. In DNA form, the CDR3 reads TGTGCCAGCAGCTCTGGACAGAGTAATGGTTCACCCCTCCACTTT.

Turning to this clone: The junction departs from the called germline gene at one end, perhaps through a read error. V usage is TRBV5-1 and J usage is TRBJ1-1; 12 nucleotides match TRBD1. Germline lookup yields CDR1 SGHRS and CDR2 YFSETQ. The CDR3 runs to 15 residues. The CDR3 protein is CASSLNAGTGGAPSF. The CDR3 nucleotides read TGCGCCAGCAGCTTGAATGCCGGGACAGGGGGCGCCCCCTCCTTT.

Concerning this clone itself: One end of the junction fails to match germline, which may point to a read error. This rearrangement joins TRBV7-7 to TRBJ2-2; 8 positions agree with TRBD1. The CDR3 loop spans 16 amino acids. From germline, CDR1 is SSHAT and CDR2 FNYEAQ (reference sequence). In nucleotides, the CDR3 is TGTGCTAGCAGCTTAGAGCAGGGGGCTAACACCGGGGAGCTGTTTTTT. It is translated as CASSLEQGANTGELFF.

The chain carries TRBV30 and TRBJ2-5, with 7 bases fitting TRBD1. With V trimmed by 0 bases and J by 2 bases, 6 bases remained unmatched. The length of the CDR3 is 15 residues. CDR1 GTSNPN and CDR2 SVGIG come from the germline V gene (reference sequence). The CDR3 DNA reads TGTGCCTGGAGTGTACAGACAGGGCCTCAAGAGACCCAGTACTTC. It yields the protein CAWSVQTGPQETQYF. The full variable domain, rest sourced from reference TRBV30 and TRBJ2-5, is SQTIHQWPATLVQPVGSPLSLECTVEGTSNPNLYWYRQAAGRGLQLLFYSVGIGQISSEVPQNLSASRPQDRQFILSSKKLLLSDSGFYLCAWSVQTGPQETQYFGPGTRLLVL.

The chain carries TRBV20-1 and TRBJ1-1, with D uncertain. V lost 4 bases and J lost 1, with 4 bases in between. Germline CDR1 reads DFQATT; CDR2 reads SNEGSKA (reference sequence). The CDR3 loop spans 11 amino acids. The CDR3 region is CSATGNTEAFF. CDR3 coding DNA: TGCAGTGCTACTGGGAACACTGAAGCTTTCTTT.

The rearrangement links TRBV4-3 to TRBJ1-5, with D unresolved. Trimming pared 0 bases from V and 6 bases from J, leaving 9 bases between. The CDR3 is 14 amino acids. Germline lookup yields CDR1 LGHNA and CDR2 YSLEER. This chain's CDR3 is CASSQDFGSQPQHF. The CDR3 DNA is TGCGCCAGCAGCCAAGATTTCGGAAGTCAGCCCCAGCATTTT.

The chain employs TRBV6-5 and TRBJ1-2, with D uncertain. CDR3 size: 12 residues. V lost 6 bases, J lost 1 base, and 6 bases lay in between. Germline values: CDR1 MNHEY, CDR2 SVGAGI. For the CDR3, the DNA is TGTGCCAGCAGCTCCCATAACTATGGCTACACCTTC. Protein product: CASSSHNYGYTF.

The rearrangement joins TRBV21-1 to TRBJ2-7; TRBD1, the D gene given by the table, was not confirmed from the DNA. TRBV21-1 is labeled a pseudogene. This CDR3 region has 14 residues. DNA for the CDR3: TGTGCCAGCAGTCCCCAGGGGGCACCCTACGAGCAGTACTTC. Translated: CASSPQGAPYEQYF.

This chain joins TRBV6-8 and TRBJ2-1, with D tentatively TRBD1 (6 bases). Germline assignment: CDR1 MNHGY and CDR2 SAAAGT. The V gene lost 0 bases and the J gene lost 10 bases, with 13 bases spanning the gap. This CDR3 region has 14 residues. Here the CDR3 reads CASSYSPRTAEQFF. Here the CDR3 DNA reads TGTGCCAGCAGTTACTCCCCCCGGACAGCCGAGCAGTTCTTC.

CDR3 residues: CASSLVGTGSYEQYF. The CDR3, as DNA: TGTGCCAGCAGCTTAGTAGGGACAGGGTCCTACGAGCAGTACTTC. J is TRBJ2-7 and V is TRBV7-2, with 9 bases matching TRBD1. The CDR3 loop spans 15 amino acids. J was trimmed by 1 base and V by 1 base; bases with no gene match: 2. Per the germline V gene, CDR1 is SGHTA and CDR2 is FQGNSA. The full variable domain, completed using reference TRBV7-2 and TRBJ2-7, is GAGVSQSPSNKVTEKGKDVELRCDPISGHTALYWYRQSLGQGLEFLIYFQGNSAPDKSGLPSDRFSAERTGGSVSTLTIQRTQQEDSAVYLCASSLVGTGSYEQYFGPGTRLTVT.

This chain links TRBV11-1 with TRBJ2-1, with TRBD2 identical over 15 bases. CDR1 is SGHAT and CDR2 is FQDESV in the germline V gene (reference sequence). The CDR3 spans 18 residues. J lost 4 bases, V lost 4 bases, and 8 bases had no gene match. The CDR3 DNA follows: TGTGCCAGCAGCTCCTATGGGACTAGCGGGGGGTCTTACAATGAGCAGTTCTTC. Translated, it gives CASSSYGTSGGSYNEQFF. Full variable domain (outside the CDR3, taken from reference TRBV11-1 and TRBJ2-1): EAEVAQSPRYKITEKSQAVAFWCDPISGHATLYWYRQILGQGPELLVQFQDESVVDDSQLPKDRFSAERLKGVDSTLKIQPAELGDSAMYLCASSSYGTSGGSYNEQFFGPGTRLTVL.

Judged by abundance, this clone is medium-sized. The chain combines TRBV7-8 with TRBJ1-1; D call uncertain. Germline CDR1 reads SGHVS; CDR2 reads FQNEAQ. This CDR3 has 16 residues. The V end was cut by 5 bases, the J end by 1 base, with 17 bases between. Here the CDR3 reads CASSPNPSRENTEAFF. The CDR3, as DNA: TGTGCCAGCAGCCCTAACCCCTCGAGGGAGAACACTGAAGCTTTCTTT.

The gene calls are TRBV7-9 and TRBJ2-1; a possible D gene is TRBD1 (5 bases). Trimming stripped 3 bases from V and 9 bases from J, with 18 bases between. This CDR3 contains 15 residues. The germline gives CDR1 SEHNR, CDR2 FQNEAQ (reference sequence). The CDR3 loop reads CASSFPGLSPGEQFF. The CDR3 DNA sequence: TGTGCCAGCAGCTTCCCAGGGCTAAGTCCTGGTGAGCAGTTCTTC.

This chain links TRBV29-1 with TRBJ2-1; TRBD2 agrees at 10 bases. V lost 4 bases and J lost 7; bases outside the gene matches: 10. The CDR3 has 15 residues. Per the germline V gene, CDR1 is SQVTM and CDR2 is ANQGSEA. The CDR3 coding sequence is TGCAGCGTTGGGCGAAGTAGCGGGAGGTCGAATGAGCAGTTCTTC. It codes for CSVGRSSGRSNEQFF.

By frequency in the sample, this clone is medium-sized. V usage is TRBV9 and J usage is TRBJ1-6; possible D gene TRBD1, 6 bases. The CDR3 contains 17 residues. The germline V gene has CDR1 SGDLS and CDR2 YYNGEE. Trimming took off 4 bases at V and 5 bases at J, with 19 bases between the two ends. CDR3 DNA sequence: TGTGCCAGCAGCCCACAGGGTGCTGGGGCCGATAATTCACCCCTCCACTTT. Its protein product is CASSPQGAGADNSPLHF. The full variable domain, in which reference TRBV9 and TRBJ1-6 provide the parts outside the CDR3, is DSGVTQTPKHLITATGQRVTLRCSPRSGDLSVYWYQQSLDQGLQFLIQYYNGEERAKGNILERFSAQQFPDLHSELNLSSLELGDSALYFCASSPQGAGADNSPLHFGNGTRLTVT.

CDR3: CASSLVGGRQFF. For the CDR3, the DNA is TGTGCCAGCAGCTTAGTCGGGGGCAGGCAGTTCTTC. The J gene is TRBJ2-1, the V gene TRBV11-3; TRBD1 or TRBD2 may be the D gene (6 bases each). The CDR3 length is 12 residues. V lost 1 base and J 12 bases, leaving 10 bases between the germline ends. Germline V CDR1 and CDR2: SGHNT, YENEEA.

The chain has TRBV28 and TRBJ1-3; D is perhaps TRBD1 (6 bases). This CDR3 has 19 amino acids. Trimming took 6 bases from V and 2 from J, leaving 26 bases between them. Germline V lookup: CDR1 MDHEN, CDR2 SYDVKM. CDR3 sequence (DNA): TGTGCCAGCAGGGAGATCAACTTGGGGGCAGGGAGCACTGGAAACACCATATATTTT. It is translated as CASREINLGAGSTGNTIYF.

This clone was observed a few times. This chain links TRBV5-4 with TRBJ2-4; 10 bases agree with TRBD2. This CDR3 has 20 residues. V dropped 3 bases and J dropped 0; count of bases not matched to a gene: 15. Germline V lookup: CDR1 SGHNT, CDR2 YYREEE (reference sequence). CDR3 DNA sequence: TGTGCCAGCAGCTCCTCCGTGATGACTAGCGGGTTTTTAGCCAAAAACATTCAGTACTTC. It codes for CASSSSVMTSGFLAKNIQYF.